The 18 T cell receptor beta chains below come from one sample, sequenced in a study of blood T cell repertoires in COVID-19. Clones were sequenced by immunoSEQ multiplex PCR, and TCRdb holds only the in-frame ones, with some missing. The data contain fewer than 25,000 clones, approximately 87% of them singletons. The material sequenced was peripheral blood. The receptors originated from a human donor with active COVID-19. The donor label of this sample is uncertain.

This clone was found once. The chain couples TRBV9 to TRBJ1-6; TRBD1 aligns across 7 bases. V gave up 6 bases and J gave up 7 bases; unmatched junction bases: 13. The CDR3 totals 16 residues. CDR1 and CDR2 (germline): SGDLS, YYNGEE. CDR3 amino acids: CASNLGGQRKNSPLHF. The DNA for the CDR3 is TGTGCCAGCAACCTAGGGGGACAGCGAAAGAATTCACCCCTCCACTTT.

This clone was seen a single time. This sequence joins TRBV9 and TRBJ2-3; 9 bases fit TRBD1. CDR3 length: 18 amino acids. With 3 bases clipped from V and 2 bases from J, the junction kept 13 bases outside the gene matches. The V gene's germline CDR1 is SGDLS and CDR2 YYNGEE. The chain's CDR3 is CASSAPGDRDLVTDTQYF. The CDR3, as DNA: TGTGCCAGCAGCGCGCCCGGGGACAGGGACCTTGTCACAGATACGCAGTATTTT.

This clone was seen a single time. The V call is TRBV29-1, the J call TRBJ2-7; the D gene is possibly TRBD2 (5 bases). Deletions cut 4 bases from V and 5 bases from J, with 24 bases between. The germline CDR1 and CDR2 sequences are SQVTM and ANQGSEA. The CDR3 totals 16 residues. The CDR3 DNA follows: TGCAGCGTTGTCCTCGCCCTTCGGGGAGAGTATAACGAGCAGTACTTC. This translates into CSVVLALRGEYNEQYF.

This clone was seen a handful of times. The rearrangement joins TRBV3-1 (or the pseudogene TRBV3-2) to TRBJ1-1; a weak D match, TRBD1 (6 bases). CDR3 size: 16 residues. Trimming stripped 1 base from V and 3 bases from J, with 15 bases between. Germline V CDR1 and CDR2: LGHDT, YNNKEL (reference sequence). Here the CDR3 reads CASSQVRGAHYTEAFF. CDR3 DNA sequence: TGTGCCAGCAGCCAAGTCCGGGGGGCGCATTACACTGAAGCTTTCTTT.

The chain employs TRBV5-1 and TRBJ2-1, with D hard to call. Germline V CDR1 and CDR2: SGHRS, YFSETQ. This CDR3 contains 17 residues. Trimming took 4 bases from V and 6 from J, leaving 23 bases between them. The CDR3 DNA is TGCGCCAGCAGCCCCCGAACTAACCTTGGCTCCCCCAATGAGCAGTTCTTC. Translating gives CASSPRTNLGSPNEQFF. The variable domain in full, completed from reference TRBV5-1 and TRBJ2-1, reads KAGVTQTPRYLIKTRGQQVTLSCSPISGHRSVSWYQQTPGQGLQFLFEYFSETQRNKGNFPGRFSGRQFSNSRSEMNVSTLELGDSALYLCASSPRTNLGSPNEQFFGPGTRLTVL.

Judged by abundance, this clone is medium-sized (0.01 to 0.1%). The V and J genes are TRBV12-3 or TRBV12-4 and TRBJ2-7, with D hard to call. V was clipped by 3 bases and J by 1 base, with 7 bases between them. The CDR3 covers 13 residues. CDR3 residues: CASSLAGSYEQYF. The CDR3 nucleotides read TGTGCCAGCAGTTTGGCAGGTTCCTACGAGCAGTACTTC.

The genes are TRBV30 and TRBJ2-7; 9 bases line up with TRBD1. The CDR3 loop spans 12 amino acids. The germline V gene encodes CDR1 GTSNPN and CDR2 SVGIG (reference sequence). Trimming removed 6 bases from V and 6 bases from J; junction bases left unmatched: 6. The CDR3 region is CACRDRVIEQYF. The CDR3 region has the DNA TGTGCCTGCCGGGACAGGGTGATCGAGCAGTACTTC. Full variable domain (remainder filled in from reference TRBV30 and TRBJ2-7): SQTIHQWPATLVQPVGSPLSLECTVEGTSNPNLYWYRQAAGRGLQLLFYSVGIGQISSEVPQNLSASRPQDRQFILSSKKLLLSDSGFYLCACRDRVIEQYFGPGTRLTVT.

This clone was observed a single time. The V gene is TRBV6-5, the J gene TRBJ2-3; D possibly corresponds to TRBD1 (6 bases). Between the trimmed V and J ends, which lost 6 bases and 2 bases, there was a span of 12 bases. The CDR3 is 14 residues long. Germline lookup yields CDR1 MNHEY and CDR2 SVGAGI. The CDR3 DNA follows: TGTGCCAGCAGCAGAGGGGGTCTCACAGATACGCAGTATTTT. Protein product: CASSRGGLTDTQYF.

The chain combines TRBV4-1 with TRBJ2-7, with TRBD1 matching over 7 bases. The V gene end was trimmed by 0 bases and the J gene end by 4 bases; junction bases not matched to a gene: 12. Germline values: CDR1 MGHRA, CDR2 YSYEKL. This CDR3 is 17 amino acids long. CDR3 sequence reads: CASSQDSPGQRPYEQYF. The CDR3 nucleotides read TGCGCCAGCAGCCAAGACAGTCCGGGACAGCGCCCTTACGAGCAGTACTTC.

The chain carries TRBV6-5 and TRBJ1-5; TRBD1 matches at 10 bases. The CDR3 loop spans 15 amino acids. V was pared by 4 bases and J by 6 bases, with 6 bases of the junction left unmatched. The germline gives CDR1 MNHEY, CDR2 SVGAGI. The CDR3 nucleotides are TGTGCCAGCAGTTTCGACAGGGGGCACGGTCAGCCCCAGCATTTT. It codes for CASSFDRGHGQPQHF.

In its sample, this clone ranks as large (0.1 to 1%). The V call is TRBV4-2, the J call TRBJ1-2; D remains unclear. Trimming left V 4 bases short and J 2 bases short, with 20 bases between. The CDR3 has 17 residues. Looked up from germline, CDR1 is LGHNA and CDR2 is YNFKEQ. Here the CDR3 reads CASSPIPRDSGNYGYTF. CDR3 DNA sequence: TGTGCCAGCAGCCCGATTCCGCGGGATAGTGGGAACTATGGCTACACCTTC.

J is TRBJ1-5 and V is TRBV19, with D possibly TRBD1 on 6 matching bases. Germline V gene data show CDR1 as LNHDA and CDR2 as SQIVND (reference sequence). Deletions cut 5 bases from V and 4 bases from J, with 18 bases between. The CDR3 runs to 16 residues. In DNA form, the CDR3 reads TGTGCCAGTAGTCATCGACAGGCGCTTTGGAATCAGCCCCAGCATTTT. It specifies CASSHRQALWNQPQHF.

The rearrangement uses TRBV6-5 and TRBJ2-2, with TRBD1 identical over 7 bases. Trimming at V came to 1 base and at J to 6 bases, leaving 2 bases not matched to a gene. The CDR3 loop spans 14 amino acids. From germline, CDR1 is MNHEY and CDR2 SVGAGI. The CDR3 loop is CASSYLTGSGELFF. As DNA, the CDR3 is TGTGCCAGCAGTTACTTGACAGGGTCCGGGGAGCTGTTTTTT.

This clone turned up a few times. As DNA, the CDR3 is TGCGCCAGCAGCCAAGAGTCTGCGGCAGGGGCTAACTATGGCTACACCTTC. Translating it yields CASSQESAAGANYGYTF. The rearrangement uses TRBV4-3 and TRBJ1-2; D perhaps matches TRBD1 (6 bases). This CDR3 is 17 amino acids long. V gave up 0 bases and J gave up 0 bases, with 14 bases separating them. Germline CDR1 LGHNA, CDR2 YSLEER.

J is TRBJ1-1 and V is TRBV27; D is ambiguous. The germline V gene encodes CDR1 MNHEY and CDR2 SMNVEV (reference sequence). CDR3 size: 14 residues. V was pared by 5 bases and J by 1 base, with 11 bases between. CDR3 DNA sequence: TGTGCCAGCAGTCTCCGCGCGGGGAACACTGAAGCTTTCTTT. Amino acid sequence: CASSLRAGNTEAFF.

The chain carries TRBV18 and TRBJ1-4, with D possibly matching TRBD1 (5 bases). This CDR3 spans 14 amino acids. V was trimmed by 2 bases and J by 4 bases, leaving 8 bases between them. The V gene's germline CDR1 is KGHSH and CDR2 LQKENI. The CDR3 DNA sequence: TGTGCCAGCTCACCAAGAAGGGGTAATGAAAAACTGTTTTTT. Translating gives CASSPRRGNEKLFF.

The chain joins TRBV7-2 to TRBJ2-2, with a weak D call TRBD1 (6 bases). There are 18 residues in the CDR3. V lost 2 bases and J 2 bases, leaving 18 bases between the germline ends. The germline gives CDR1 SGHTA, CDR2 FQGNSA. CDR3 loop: CASSLSRGRVVNTGELFF. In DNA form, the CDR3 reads TGTGCCAGCAGCTTAAGCAGGGGCAGGGTGGTAAACACCGGGGAGCTGTTTTTT.

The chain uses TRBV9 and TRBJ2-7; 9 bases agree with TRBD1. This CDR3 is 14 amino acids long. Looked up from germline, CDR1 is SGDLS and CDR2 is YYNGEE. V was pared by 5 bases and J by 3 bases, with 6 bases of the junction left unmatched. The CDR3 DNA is TGTGCCAGCAGTCCTGGACAGGGGAACTACGAGCAGTACTTC. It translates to CASSPGQGNYEQYF.